The present T cell receptor beta chain was sequenced within a study of blood T cell repertoires in COVID-19. Repertoires were generated with immunoSEQ multiplex PCR, while TCRdb's copy carries only in-frame clones and drops some. The repertoire holds 70,000 to 80,000 clones, 86% seen once, with about 12% in the top ten. Germline values: CDR1 MNHEY, CDR2 SVGAGI. Trimming shortened V by 2 bases and J by 6 bases, and 8 bases separated the two germline ends. The CDR3 has 13 residues. This clonotype was sampled from a woman in her fifties or sixties with acute or convalescent COVID-19. What was sequenced was peripheral blood. The J gene is TRBJ2-1, the V gene TRBV6-5, with a possible D match to TRBD1 (6 bases). The CDR3 DNA is TGTGCCAGCAGTTACAAAGGGGGCAATGAGCAGTTCTTC. This encodes CASSYKGGNEQFF.